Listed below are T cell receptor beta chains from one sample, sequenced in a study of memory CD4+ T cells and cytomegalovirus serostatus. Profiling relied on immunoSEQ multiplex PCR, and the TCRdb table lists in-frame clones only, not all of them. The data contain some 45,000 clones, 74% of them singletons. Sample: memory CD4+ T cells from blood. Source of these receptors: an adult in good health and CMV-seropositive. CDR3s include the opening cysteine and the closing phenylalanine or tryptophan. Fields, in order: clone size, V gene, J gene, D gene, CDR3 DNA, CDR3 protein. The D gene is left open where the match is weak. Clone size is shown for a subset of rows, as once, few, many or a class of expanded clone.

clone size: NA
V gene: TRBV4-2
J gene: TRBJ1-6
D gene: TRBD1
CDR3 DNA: TGTGCCAGCAGCCCTATCGGATTGGCAGGGGGTAGCTCCTATAATTCACCCCTCCACTTT
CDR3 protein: CASSPIGLAGGSSYNSPLHF

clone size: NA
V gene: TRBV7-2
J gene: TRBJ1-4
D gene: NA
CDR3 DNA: TGTGCCAGCAGTCCCGGGGGGTTTAATGAAAAACTGTTTTTT
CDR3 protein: CASSPGGFNEKLFF

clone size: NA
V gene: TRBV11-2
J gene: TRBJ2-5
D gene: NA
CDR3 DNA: TGTGCCAGCAGCTTAGCGGGGGGCAGGGAGACCCAGTACTTC
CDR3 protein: CASSLAGGRETQYF

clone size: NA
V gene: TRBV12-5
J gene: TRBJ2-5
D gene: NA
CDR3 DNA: TGTGCTAGTGGTCACGACGTTAGGTCAGAAGAGACCCAGTACTTC
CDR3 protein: CASGHDVRSEETQYF

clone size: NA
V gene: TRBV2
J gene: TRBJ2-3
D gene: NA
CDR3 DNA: TGTGCCAGCAGTGATGATCCGGGGAGCACAGATACGCAGTATTTT
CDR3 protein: CASSDDPGSTDTQYF

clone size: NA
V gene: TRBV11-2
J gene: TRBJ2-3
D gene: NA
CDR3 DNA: TGTGCCAGCAGCTCAGGGTTACAGGGCGGAACAGATACGCAGTATTTT
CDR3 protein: CASSSGLQGGTDTQYF

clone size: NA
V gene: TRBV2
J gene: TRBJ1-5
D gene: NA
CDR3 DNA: TGTGCCAGCAGTGGCGGGACCCTCACGGGTCAGCCCCAGCATTTT
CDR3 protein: CASSGGTLTGQPQHF

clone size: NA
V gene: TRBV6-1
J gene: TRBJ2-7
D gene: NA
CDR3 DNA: TGTGCCAGCAGTGAAACCCCGGTCAAGGAGCAGTACTTC
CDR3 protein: CASSETPVKEQYF

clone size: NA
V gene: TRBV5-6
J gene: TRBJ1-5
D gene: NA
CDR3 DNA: TGTGCCAGCAGCTTGGCCGCGGGTCCCCAGCATTTT
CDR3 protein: CASSLAAGPQHF

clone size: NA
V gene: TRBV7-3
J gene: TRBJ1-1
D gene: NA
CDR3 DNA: TGTGCCAGCAGCTTAACGGGGGGCGCTGAAGCTTTCTTT
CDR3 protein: CASSLTGGAEAFF

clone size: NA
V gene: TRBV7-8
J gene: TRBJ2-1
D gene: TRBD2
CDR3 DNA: TGTGCCAGCAGCCATAAACTAGCGTACAATGAGCAGTTCTTC
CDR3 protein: CASSHKLAYNEQFF

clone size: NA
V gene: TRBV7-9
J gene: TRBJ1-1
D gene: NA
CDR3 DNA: TGTGCCAGCAGCCTACAGGGATCGGAAACTGAAGCTTTCTTT
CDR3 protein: CASSLQGSETEAFF

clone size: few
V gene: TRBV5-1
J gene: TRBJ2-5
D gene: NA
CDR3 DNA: TGCGCCAGCAACCCAGACCAAGAGACCCAGTACTTC
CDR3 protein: CASNPDQETQYF

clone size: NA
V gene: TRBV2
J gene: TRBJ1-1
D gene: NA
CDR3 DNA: TGTGCCAGCATTCGGACCGTGATGAACACTGAAGCTTTCTTT
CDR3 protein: CASIRTVMNTEAFF

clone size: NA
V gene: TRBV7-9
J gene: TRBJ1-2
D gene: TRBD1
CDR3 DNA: TGTGCCAGCAGCTCCACGGGACAGGGCCTCTGGGGCTACACCTTC
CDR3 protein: CASSSTGQGLWGYTF

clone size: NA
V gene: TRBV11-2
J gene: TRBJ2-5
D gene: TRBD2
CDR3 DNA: TGTGCCAGCAGCTCCTATGGGACTAGCGATCTAAGAGAGACCCAGTACTTC
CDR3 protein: CASSSYGTSDLRETQYF

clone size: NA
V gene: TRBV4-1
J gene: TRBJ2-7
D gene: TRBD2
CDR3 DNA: TGCGCCAGCAGCCAACTAGCGGGGGTGTCCTACGAGCAGTACTTC
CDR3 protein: CASSQLAGVSYEQYF

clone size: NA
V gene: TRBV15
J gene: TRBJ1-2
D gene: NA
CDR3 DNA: TGTGCCACCAGCAGTGCAGAGGGGTATGGCTACACCTTC
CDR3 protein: CATSSAEGYGYTF

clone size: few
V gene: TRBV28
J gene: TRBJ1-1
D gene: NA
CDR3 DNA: TGTGCCAGCAGGTCCTACACTGAAGCTTTCTTT
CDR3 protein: CASRSYTEAFF

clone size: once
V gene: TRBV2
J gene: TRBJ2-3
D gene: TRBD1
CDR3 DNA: TGTGCCAGCAAAGAACAGGGGTCTTGGGCAGATACGCAGTATTTT
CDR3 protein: CASKEQGSWADTQYF

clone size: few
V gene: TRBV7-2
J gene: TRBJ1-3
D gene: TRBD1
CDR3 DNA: TGTGCCAGCAGCTCCTCCGGGACAGGGACTGGAAACACCATATATTTT
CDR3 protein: CASSSSGTGTGNTIYF

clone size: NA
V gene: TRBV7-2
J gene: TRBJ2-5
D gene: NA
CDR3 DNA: TGTGCCAGCAGCGAACAAGAGACCCAGTACTTC
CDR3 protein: CASSEQETQYF

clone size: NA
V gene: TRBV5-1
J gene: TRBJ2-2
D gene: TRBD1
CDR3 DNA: TGCGCCAGCAGCTTCGACAGGGCCCGAGCCGGGGAGCTGTTTTTT
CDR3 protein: CASSFDRARAGELFF

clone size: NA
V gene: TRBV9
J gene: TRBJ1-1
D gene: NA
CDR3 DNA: TGTGCCAGCAGCGTAGCGGTCCTGAACACTGAAGCTTTCTTT
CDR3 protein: CASSVAVLNTEAFF

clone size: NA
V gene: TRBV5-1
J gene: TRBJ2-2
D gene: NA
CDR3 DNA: TGCGCCAGCAGCCCGAGCCGGGACTCTAACACCGGGGAGCTGTTTTTT
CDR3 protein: CASSPSRDSNTGELFF

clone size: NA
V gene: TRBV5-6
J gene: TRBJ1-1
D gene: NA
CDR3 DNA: TGTGCCAGCAGCCACGACCCTAAGGGGTCTGAAGCTTTCTTT
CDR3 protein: CASSHDPKGSEAFF

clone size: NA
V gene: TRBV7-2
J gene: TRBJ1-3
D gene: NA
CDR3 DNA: TGTGCCAGCAGCTTAGTCTCAGAGTTCGGAAACACCATATATTTT
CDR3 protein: CASSLVSEFGNTIYF

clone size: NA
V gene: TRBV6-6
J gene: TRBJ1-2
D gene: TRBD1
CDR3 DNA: TGTGCCAGCAGTTACGGGACAGGGGGAAATGGCTACACCTTC
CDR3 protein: CASSYGTGGNGYTF

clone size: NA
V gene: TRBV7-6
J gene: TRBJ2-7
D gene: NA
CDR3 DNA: TGTGCCAGCAGTAGGTTAACATACTACGAGCAGTACTTC
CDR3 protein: CASSRLTYYEQYF

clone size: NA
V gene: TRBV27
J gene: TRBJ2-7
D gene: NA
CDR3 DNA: TGTGCCAGCAGCCGAGGGCGGACACCAAGCTCCTACGAGCAGTACTTC
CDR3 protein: CASSRGRTPSSYEQYF

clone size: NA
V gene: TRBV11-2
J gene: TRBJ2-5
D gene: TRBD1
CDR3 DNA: TGTGCCAGCAGCCGTACAGGGGAAGAAGAGACCCAGTACTTC
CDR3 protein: CASSRTGEEETQYF

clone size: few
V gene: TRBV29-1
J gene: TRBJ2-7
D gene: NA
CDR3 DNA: TGCAGCGGGGGAACTAGTAGGTACGAGCAGTACTTC
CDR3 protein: CSGGTSRYEQYF

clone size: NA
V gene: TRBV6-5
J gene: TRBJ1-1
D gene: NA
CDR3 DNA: TGTGCCAGCAGTTCCGTTAGGGACACTGAAGCTTTCTTT
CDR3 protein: CASSSVRDTEAFF

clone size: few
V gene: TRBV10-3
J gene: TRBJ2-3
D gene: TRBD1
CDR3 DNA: TGTGCCATCACAGGACAGGGAGGCACAGATACGCAGTATTTT
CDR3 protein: CAITGQGGTDTQYF

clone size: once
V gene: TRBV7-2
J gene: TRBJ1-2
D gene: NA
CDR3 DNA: TGTGCCAGCAGCTTAGACAGCAGTTCCTATGGCTACACCTTC
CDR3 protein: CASSLDSSSYGYTF

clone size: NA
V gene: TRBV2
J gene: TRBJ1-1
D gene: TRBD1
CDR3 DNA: TGTGCCAGCACTCCCGACAGGGGCGGGGGACTCACTGAAGCTTTCTTT
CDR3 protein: CASTPDRGGGLTEAFF

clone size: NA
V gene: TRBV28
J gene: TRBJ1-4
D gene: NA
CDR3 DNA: TGTGCCAGCAGTTTCTCACGCGGGACCGGGGATGGTGAAAAACTGTTTTTT
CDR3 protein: CASSFSRGTGDGEKLFF

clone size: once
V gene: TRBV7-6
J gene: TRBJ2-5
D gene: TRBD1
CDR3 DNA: TGTGCCAGCAGCAAGGACAGGGGGCTATGGGAGACCCAGTACTTC
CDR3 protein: CASSKDRGLWETQYF

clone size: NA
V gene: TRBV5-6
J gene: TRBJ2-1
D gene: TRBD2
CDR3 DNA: TGTGCCAGCACCCAGCGGGGGGGCGTCTACAATGAGCAGTTCTTC
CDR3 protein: CASTQRGGVYNEQFF

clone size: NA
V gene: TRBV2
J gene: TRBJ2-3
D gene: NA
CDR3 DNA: TGTGCCAGCAGCCTCAGCACAGATACGCAGTATTTT
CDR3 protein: CASSLSTDTQYF

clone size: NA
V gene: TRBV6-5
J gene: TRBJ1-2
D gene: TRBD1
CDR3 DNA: TGTGCCAGCAGTTATGACAGGGACTATGGCTACACCTTC
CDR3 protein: CASSYDRDYGYTF

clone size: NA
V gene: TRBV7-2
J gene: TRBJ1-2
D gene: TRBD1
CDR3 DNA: TGTGCCAGCAGCCGAGACCCGACAGGGATGAATGGCTACACCTTC
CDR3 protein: CASSRDPTGMNGYTF

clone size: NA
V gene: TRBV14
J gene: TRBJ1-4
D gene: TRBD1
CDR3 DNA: TGTGCCAGCAGCCAAGGGGACAGCTTTGAAAAACTGTTTTTT
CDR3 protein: CASSQGDSFEKLFF

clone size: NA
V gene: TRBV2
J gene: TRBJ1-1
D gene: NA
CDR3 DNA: TGTGCCAGCAGTACGACAAGGAACACTGAAGCTTTCTTT
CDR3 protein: CASSTTRNTEAFF

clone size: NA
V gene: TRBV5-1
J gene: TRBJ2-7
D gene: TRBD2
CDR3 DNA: TGCGCCAGCAGCTTGGCGACTAGCGGGGGGCTGAGATCCTACGAGCAGTACTTC
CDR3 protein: CASSLATSGGLRSYEQYF

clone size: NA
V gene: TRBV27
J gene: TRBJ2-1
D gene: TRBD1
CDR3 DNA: TGTGCCAGCAGTTTCTACAGGGGGATCGTCTACAATGAGCAGTTCTTC
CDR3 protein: CASSFYRGIVYNEQFF

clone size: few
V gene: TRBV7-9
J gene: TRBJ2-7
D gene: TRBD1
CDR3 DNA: TGTGCCAGCAGCTTATCATCAACAGGGGGCGAGCAGTACTTC
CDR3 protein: CASSLSSTGGEQYF

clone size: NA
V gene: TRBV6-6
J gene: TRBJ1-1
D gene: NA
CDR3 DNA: TGTGCCAGCAGTTACGGGGGAATTGAAGCTTTCTTT
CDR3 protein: CASSYGGIEAFF

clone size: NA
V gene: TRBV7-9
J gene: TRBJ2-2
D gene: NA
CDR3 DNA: TGTGCCAGCAGTCCTACAGGGCCTGGCGGGGAGCTGTTTTTT
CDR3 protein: CASSPTGPGGELFF

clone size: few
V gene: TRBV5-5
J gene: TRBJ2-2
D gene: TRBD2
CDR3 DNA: TGTGCCAGCAGCCCGTCCGGGGGGGTGCAAACCGGGGAGCTGTTTTTT
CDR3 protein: CASSPSGGVQTGELFF

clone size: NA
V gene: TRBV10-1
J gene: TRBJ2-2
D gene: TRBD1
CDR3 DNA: TGCGCCAGCAGCCCCAGGGGGCAATCCGGGGAGCTGTTTTTT
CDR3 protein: CASSPRGQSGELFF

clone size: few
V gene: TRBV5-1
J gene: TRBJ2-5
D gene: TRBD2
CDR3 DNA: TGCGCCAGCAGCCGAGGGACTAGCGGAGAGACCCAGTACTTC
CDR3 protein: CASSRGTSGETQYF

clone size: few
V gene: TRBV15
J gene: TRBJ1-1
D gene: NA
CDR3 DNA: TGTGCCACCAGCAGAGCAACGAGGGGGTATAGGAAGGCTGAAGCTTTCTTT
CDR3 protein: CATSRATRGYRKAEAFF

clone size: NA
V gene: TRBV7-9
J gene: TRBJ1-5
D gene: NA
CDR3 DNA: TGTGCCAGCAGCTTAGGCGGAGGAAGTCAGCCCCAGCATTTT
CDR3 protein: CASSLGGGSQPQHF

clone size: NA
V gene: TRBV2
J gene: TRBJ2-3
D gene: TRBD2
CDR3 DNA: TGTGCCAGCAGACCCGCAGCGGGGTTTTATTGGTATTTT
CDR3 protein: CASRPAAGFYWYF

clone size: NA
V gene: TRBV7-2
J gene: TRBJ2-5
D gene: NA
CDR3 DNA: TGTGCCAGCAGCTTAACGGGGAGAAGGGGGTTGGAGACCCAGTACTTC
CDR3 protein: CASSLTGRRGLETQYF

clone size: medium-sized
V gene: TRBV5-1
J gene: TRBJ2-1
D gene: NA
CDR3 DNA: TGCGCCAGCAGGGCAGGTGGGAGCTCCTACAATGAGCAGTTCTTC
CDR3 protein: CASRAGGSSYNEQFF